The source of this TCR beta chain is a study of T cell repertoires in cytomegalovirus infection. TCRdb analysed the reads with MiXCR anew, one entry per CDR3 protein. The table lists about 830,000 distinct CDR3 sequences, 32% of them singletons. This clonotype occurred a few times. Its antigen is not identified. This CDR3 spans 11 amino acids. From germline, CDR1 is MNHNY and CDR2 SVGAGI (reference sequence). Germline trimming cut 5 bases from V and 12 bases from J; bases unmatched to any gene: 7. The material sequenced was cultured CD8+ T cells from PBMCs, taken from culture after CMV antigen stimulation. J is TRBJ2-7 and V is TRBV6-6, with 7 bases that match TRBD2. This clonotype originated in a human donor in good health (CMV status not recorded). Some clones in this sample may be carry-over from other donors' samples. CDR3 in amino acids: CASSKGRAAYV. CDR3 nucleotide sequence: TGTGCCAGCAGTAAGGGGAGGGCGGCGTACGTC.